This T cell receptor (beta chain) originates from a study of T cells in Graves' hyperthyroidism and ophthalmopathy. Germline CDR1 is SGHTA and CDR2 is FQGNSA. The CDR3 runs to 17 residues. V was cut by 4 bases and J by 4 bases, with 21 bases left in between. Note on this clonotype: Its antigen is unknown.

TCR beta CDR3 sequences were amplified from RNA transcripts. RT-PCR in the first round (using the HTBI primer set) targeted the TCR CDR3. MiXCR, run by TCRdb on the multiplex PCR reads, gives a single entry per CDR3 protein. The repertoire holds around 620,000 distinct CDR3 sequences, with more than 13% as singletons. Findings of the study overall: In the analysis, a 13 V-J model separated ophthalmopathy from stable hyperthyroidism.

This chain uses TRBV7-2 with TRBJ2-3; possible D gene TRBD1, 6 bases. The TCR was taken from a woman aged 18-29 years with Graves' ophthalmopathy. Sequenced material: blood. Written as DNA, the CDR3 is TGTGCCAGCAGCTCGTCCCGGGACACCCTGGGGCCAGATACGCAGTATTTT. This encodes CASSSSRDTLGPDTQYF.